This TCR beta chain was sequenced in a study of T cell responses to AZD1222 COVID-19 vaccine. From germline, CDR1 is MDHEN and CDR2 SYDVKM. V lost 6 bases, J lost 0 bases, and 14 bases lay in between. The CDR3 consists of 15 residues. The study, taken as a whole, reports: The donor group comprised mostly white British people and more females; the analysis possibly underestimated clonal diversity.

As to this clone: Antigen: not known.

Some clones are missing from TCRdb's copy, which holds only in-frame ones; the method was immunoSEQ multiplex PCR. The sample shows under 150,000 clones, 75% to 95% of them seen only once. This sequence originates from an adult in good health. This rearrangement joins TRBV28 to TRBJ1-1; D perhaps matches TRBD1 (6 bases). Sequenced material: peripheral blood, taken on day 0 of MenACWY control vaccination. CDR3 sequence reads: CASSHYRVMNTEAFF. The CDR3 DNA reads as TGTGCCAGCAGCCATTACAGGGTTATGAACACTGAAGCTTTCTTT. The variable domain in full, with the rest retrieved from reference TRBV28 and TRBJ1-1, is DVKVTQSSRYLVKRTGEKVFLECVQDMDHENMFWYRQDPGLGLRLIYFSYDVKMKEKGDIPEGYSVSREKKERFSLILESASTNQTSMYLCASSHYRVMNTEAFFGQGTRLTVV.